This is a list of T cell receptor beta chains from one sample in a study of cytomegalovirus exposure and HLA in healthy donors. Repertoires were generated with immunoSEQ multiplex PCR, while TCRdb's copy carries only in-frame clones and drops some. The sample carries some 120,000 clones, 81% recorded once. Sample: PBMCs. The receptors here all came from a man between 18 and 35 years old in good health and CMV-seronegative. Both conserved end residues are part of each CDR3. The order of the fields is clone size, D gene, V gene, J gene, CDR3 DNA, CDR3 protein. The D gene is left open where the match is weak. Rows give clone size only sometimes, using once, few, many, or a class for an expanded clone.

size: once; D: .; V: TRBV7-8; J: TRBJ1-5; DNA: TGTGCCAGCAGCCCACGAAGCTTAATCAATCAGCCCCAGCATTTT; CDR3: CASSPRSLINQPQHF
size: .; D: .; V: TRBV19; J: TRBJ1-2; DNA: TGTGCCAGTAGTATGATAACAGGGAGAAGTTTGGATGGCTACACCTTC; CDR3: CASSMITGRSLDGYTF
size: .; D: .; V: TRBV2; J: TRBJ1-2; DNA: TGTGCCAGCAGGCCCGTGGCAGGGAATGGCTACACCTTC; CDR3: CASRPVAGNGYTF
size: .; D: TRBD1; V: TRBV6-1; J: TRBJ2-7; DNA: TGTGCCAGCACGGACAGGGGCATTAGCTCCTACGAGCAGTACTTC; CDR3: CASTDRGISSYEQYF
size: few; D: .; V: TRBV19; J: TRBJ2-7; DNA: TGTGCCAGTAGTATCACGCTAATATCCTACGAGCAGTACTTC; CDR3: CASSITLISYEQYF
size: once; D: TRBD2; V: TRBV9; J: TRBJ2-3; DNA: TGTGCCAGCAGCGCATCTACCGGGACTAGCGGTCTTAAATCTAGCACAGATACGCAGTATTTT; CDR3: CASSASTGTSGLKSSTDTQYF
size: once; D: TRBD1; V: TRBV19; J: TRBJ1-6; DNA: TGTGCCAGTAGGCAGACCACAGGACAGGGGAATAAGTCACCCCTCCACTTT; CDR3: CASRQTTGQGNKSPLHF
size: .; D: .; V: TRBV27; J: TRBJ2-7; DNA: TGTGCCAGCAGTTTGTCAGGGGCCCCATCCTACGAGCAGTACTTC; CDR3: CASSLSGAPSYEQYF
size: once; D: TRBD1; V: TRBV4-3; J: TRBJ1-6; DNA: TGCGCCAGCAGACAACAGGGGGGTATAGATTCACCCCTCCACTTT; CDR3: CASRQQGGIDSPLHF
size: .; D: .; V: TRBV5-1; J: TRBJ2-3; DNA: TGCGCCAGCAGCTCGACAGCCACAGATACGCAGTATTTT; CDR3: CASSSTATDTQYF
size: .; D: TRBD1; V: TRBV2; J: TRBJ1-5; DNA: TGTGCCAGCAGTGAAGCGAGACAGGGCTATCAGCCCCAGCATTTT; CDR3: CASSEARQGYQPQHF
size: .; D: TRBD1; V: TRBV4-2; J: TRBJ1-1; DNA: TGTGCCAGCAGCCAAGGTCAGGGGGCAATCCCTGAAGCTTTCTTT; CDR3: CASSQGQGAIPEAFF
size: few; D: .; V: TRBV6-5; J: TRBJ2-1; DNA: TGTGCCAGCAGTTACTCGAGCTTCCAGTTCTTC; CDR3: CASSYSSFQFF
size: .; D: .; V: TRBV5-1; J: TRBJ2-5; DNA: TGCGCCAGCAGCTTGATCATAGGGGCCCAAGAGACCCAGTACTTC; CDR3: CASSLIIGAQETQYF
size: .; D: .; V: TRBV15; J: TRBJ1-1; DNA: TGTGCCACCAGCGTCCAAGGGGGTACTGAAGCTTTCTTT; CDR3: CATSVQGGTEAFF
size: .; D: .; V: TRBV5-4; J: TRBJ2-2; DNA: TGTGCCAGCAGCTTGGGGAGCGGGGAGCTGTTTTTT; CDR3: CASSLGSGELFF
size: .; D: .; V: TRBV9; J: TRBJ1-5; DNA: TGTGCCAGCAGCGAGGAGGGAAGGGACTATCAGCCCCAGCATTTT; CDR3: CASSEEGRDYQPQHF
size: .; D: .; V: TRBV6-1; J: TRBJ2-7; DNA: TGTGCCAGCAGTAACCCCGGGGAGCAGTACTTC; CDR3: CASSNPGEQYF
size: once; D: .; V: TRBV18; J: TRBJ2-7; DNA: TGTGCCAGCTCGCCAGACAGCTACGAGCAGTACTTC; CDR3: CASSPDSYEQYF
size: .; D: TRBD2; V: TRBV7-9; J: TRBJ2-7; DNA: TGTGCCAGCAGCCTAAGCGGGGGGGCCTCTTACGAGCAGTACTTC; CDR3: CASSLSGGASYEQYF
size: .; D: TRBD1; V: TRBV7-9; J: TRBJ2-3; DNA: TGTGCCAGCAGATCCTGGACAGGTGGCACAGATACGCAGTATTTT; CDR3: CASRSWTGGTDTQYF
size: .; D: .; V: TRBV7-9; J: TRBJ2-5; DNA: TGTGCCAGCAGCGCGAGCGAGACCCAGTACTTC; CDR3: CASSASETQYF
size: .; D: .; V: TRBV19; J: TRBJ2-3; DNA: TGTGCCAGTAGCGGGGACAACACAGATACGCAGTATTTT; CDR3: CASSGDNTDTQYF
size: .; D: .; V: TRBV6-6; J: TRBJ1-3; DNA: TGTGCCAGCAGTCTTCAAGCCTACGGAAACACCATATATTTT; CDR3: CASSLQAYGNTIYF
size: once; D: TRBD2; V: TRBV7-2; J: TRBJ2-7; DNA: TGTGCCAGCAGCTTAGTTTCGGGACTAGCGGGGTCCTACGAGCAGTACTTC; CDR3: CASSLVSGLAGSYEQYF
size: .; D: .; V: TRBV19; J: TRBJ1-1; DNA: TGTGCCAGTAGCCCTAGCCCTAACACTGAAGCTTTCTTT; CDR3: CASSPSPNTEAFF
size: .; D: TRBD1; V: TRBV18; J: TRBJ2-5; DNA: TGTGCCAGCTCACACCCGGACAGGGTGGAGACCCAGTACTTC; CDR3: CASSHPDRVETQYF
size: .; D: .; V: TRBV4-1; J: TRBJ2-7; DNA: TGCGCCAGCAGTCTAGTACTAGCTAATAGCTACGAGCAGTACTTC; CDR3: CASSLVLANSYEQYF
size: .; D: .; V: TRBV6-5; J: TRBJ1-6; DNA: TGTGCCAGCAGTTCCGAGCCATACCCTGGTTCACCCCTCCACTTT; CDR3: CASSSEPYPGSPLHF
size: .; D: .; V: TRBV9; J: TRBJ2-1; DNA: TGTGCCAGCAGCGTGAACGGGGGAACATATGAGCAGTTCTTC; CDR3: CASSVNGGTYEQFF
size: few; D: .; V: TRBV4-2; J: TRBJ1-4; DNA: TGTGCCAGCAGCCCCTCGCAGGAAAAACTGTTTTTT; CDR3: CASSPSQEKLFF
size: .; D: TRBD2; V: TRBV6-5; J: TRBJ2-7; DNA: TGTGCCAGCAGTCCCTCTGGCGGGGGTTCCTACGAGCAGTACTTC; CDR3: CASSPSGGGSYEQYF
size: .; D: TRBD1; V: TRBV27; J: TRBJ1-1; DNA: TGTGCCAGCAGTTCCTTTTTAACAGGGGGAGTTGGGACTGAAGCTTTCTTT; CDR3: CASSSFLTGGVGTEAFF
size: .; D: TRBD1; V: TRBV14; J: TRBJ2-2; DNA: TGTGCCAGCAGCCAGAAGGGACAGGGGAAGATGACCGGGGAGCTGTTTTTT; CDR3: CASSQKGQGKMTGELFF
size: .; D: TRBD2; V: TRBV7-2; J: TRBJ2-3; DNA: TGTGCCAGCAGCCCTAGCGGGGTGACAGATACGCAGTATTTT; CDR3: CASSPSGVTDTQYF
size: few; D: .; V: TRBV6-5; J: TRBJ2-5; DNA: TGTGCCAGCAGTTACGGCAGGGAAGAGACCCAGTACTTC; CDR3: CASSYGREETQYF